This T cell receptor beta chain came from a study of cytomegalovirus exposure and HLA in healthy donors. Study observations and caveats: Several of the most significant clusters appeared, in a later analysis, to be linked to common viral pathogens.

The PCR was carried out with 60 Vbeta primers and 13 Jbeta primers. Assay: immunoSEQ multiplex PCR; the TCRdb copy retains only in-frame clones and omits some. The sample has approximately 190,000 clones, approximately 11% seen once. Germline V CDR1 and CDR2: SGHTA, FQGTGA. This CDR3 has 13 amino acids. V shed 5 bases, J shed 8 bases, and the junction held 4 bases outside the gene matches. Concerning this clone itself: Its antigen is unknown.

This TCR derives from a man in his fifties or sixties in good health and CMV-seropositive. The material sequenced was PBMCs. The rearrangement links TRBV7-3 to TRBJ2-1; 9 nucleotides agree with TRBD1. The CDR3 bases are TGTGCCAGCAGCCGAACAGGGGGCGATGAGCAGTTCTTC. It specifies CASSRTGGDEQFF.